The rows below give T cell receptor beta chains drawn from one sample of a study of blood T cell repertoires in COVID-19. Clones were sequenced by immunoSEQ multiplex PCR, and TCRdb holds only the in-frame ones, with some missing. Of 400,000 to 450,000 clones in the sample, 75% to 90% were seen once. Sequencing used peripheral blood. These receptors were collected from a woman aged 30 to 39 with active or convalescent COVID-19. Both conserved end residues are part of each CDR3.

CDR3aa,v_gene
CASSVGQGAWGEQFF,TRBV19
CASSLSRARDTEAFF,TRBV3-1/TRBV3-2
CASPTGTNTEAFF,TRBV6-5
CASCVAGGPSEQYF,TRBV5-1
CASSQLTGLSGNTIYF,TRBV4-1
CASSPGSARGFPEAFF,TRBV18
CASSQAGTSVTGELFF,TRBV4-1
CASSEGGVNTGELFF,TRBV19
CASSEWYGTADYGYTF,TRBV6-1
CASSLTDNQPQHF,TRBV12-3/TRBV12-4
CASSHWAGGNTEAFF,TRBV3-1/TRBV3-2
CAWSTGLRGEKLFF,TRBV30
CATGDRGTDTQYF,TRBV15
CASSERVSWNTEAFF,TRBV6-1
CASSLYQGAPGGYTF,TRBV27
CASSLPPGTAINTQYF,TRBV7-6
CASRGTGGSTDTQYF,TRBV2
CASSLGGTQYF,TRBV11-2
CASSDPAGNTIYF,TRBV6-4
CASSPPGTDTQYF,TRBV27
CASSQAAGPGNEQFF,TRBV4-1
CASSSWTGYTDTQYF,TRBV2
CASSLFSGRLGNQPQHF,TRBV7-8
CASSPMNQPQHF,TRBV6-6
CASSLQEAGLKETQYF,TRBV5-1
CSVEPGLSSYNEQFF,TRBV29-1
CASSSANRGLGEQYF,TRBV27
CASSYSTSESETQYF,TRBV6-6
CASSPGQISSYEQYF,TRBV5-1
CASSLQGNQPQHF,TRBV7-8
CASSQDWAGGQPQHF,TRBV4-1
CASSLGQGANQPQHF,TRBV27
CASSPSQGAYGYTF,TRBV7-2
CASSLGWDSTNEKLFF,TRBV5-1
CASSLFGTGAYQPQHF,TRBV5-5
CASSQDGIAGGTGELFF,TRBV4-1
CASSLAPGYGYTF,TRBV5-5
CATGAVLVFYEQYF,TRBV5-1
CASSWEARGAGELFF,TRBV19
CASSVVPGNTNYGYTF,TRBV9
CASSVVGTSGRFYNEQFF,TRBV9
CSVGPRLAGLTDTQYF,TRBV29-1
CASSEGHPQDYGYTF,TRBV10-2
CASSLRGRTEAFF,TRBV5-6